The rows below give T cell receptor beta chains drawn from one sample of a study of low-dose radiotherapy and immunotherapy resistance in tumors. From the reads, TCRdb called clonotypes with MiXCR, one entry per CDR3 protein. This table has almost 45,000 distinct CDR3 sequences, less than 30% appearing once. This sample comprised PBMCs, obtained after low-dose radiotherapy plus immunotherapy. Receptor source: a male donor with prostate cancer. Each CDR3 is given with its conserved first and last residue. The D gene is left open where the match is weak. A clone size is listed for some rows: how often the clone was seen (once, few, many), or a class if it is expanded.

d_call,j_call,clone_size,v_call,cdr3_aa,cdr3_nt
TRBD2,TRBJ2-1,many,TRBV5-1,CASSLDSGGYNEQFF,TGCGCCAGCAGCTTGGATAGCGGGGGATACAATGAGCAGTTCTTC
TRBD1,TRBJ2-3,many,TRBV5-1,CASSSDRSSTDTQYF,TGCGCCAGCAGCTCGGACAGGTCATCCACAGATACGCAGTATTTT
.,TRBJ1-4,many,TRBV19,CASSIGASDEKLFF,TGTGCCAGTAGTATAGGGGCCTCGGATGAAAAACTGTTTTTT
.,TRBJ2-3,many,TRBV2,CASIGRAGNTDTQYF,TGTGCCAGCATTGGTCGTGCGGGGAACACAGATACGCAGTATTTT
.,TRBJ2-7,many,TRBV5-1,CASRLGDYEQYF,TGCGCCAGCCGACTTGGGGACTACGAGCAGTACTTC
TRBD2,TRBJ2-1,many,TRBV3-1,CASSQPLGRGEQFF,TGTGCCAGCAGCCAACCCCTCGGGAGGGGTGAGCAGTTCTTC
.,TRBJ2-3,many,TRBV19,CASTSGGLGTDTQYF,.
.,TRBJ2-2,many,TRBV6-5,CASSYFRYTGELFF,TGTGCCAGCAGTTACTTTCGGTACACCGGGGAGCTGTTTTTT
.,TRBJ2-7,many,TRBV11-2,CASSPAGFGGEQYF,TGTGCCAGCAGTCCGGCTGGGTTTGGTGGCGAGCAGTACTTC
TRBD1,TRBJ1-1,.,TRBV18,CASSPGQINTEAFF,TGTGCCAGCTCACCGGGACAGATTAACACTGAAGCTTTCTTT
TRBD1,TRBJ1-1,many,TRBV5-1,CASSYRTGQSVNTEAFF,TGCGCCAGCAGCTACCGGACAGGTCAATCGGTAAACACTGAAGCTTTCTTT
.,TRBJ1-5,once,TRBV9,CASSVGTVGNQPQHF,TGTGCCAGCAGCGTAGGGACAGTAGGCAATCAGCCCCAGCATTTT
.,TRBJ1-2,many,TRBV30,CAWSAVFRGYGYTF,TGTGCCTGGAGTGCCGTCTTCAGGGGCTATGGCTACACCTTC
TRBD1,TRBJ2-7,few,TRBV6-1,CASSEARDRSNEQYF,TGTGCCAGCAGCGAGGCCCGGGACAGGTCCAACGAGCAGTACTTC
.,TRBJ2-2,once,TRBV2,CASSAGQGINTGELFFF,.
TRBD2,TRBJ2-1,.,TRBV6-6,CASSSGLAGGSYNEQFF,TGTGCCAGCAGTTCGGGACTAGCGGGAGGGTCCTACAATGAGCAGTTCTTC
.,TRBJ1-1,.,TRBV28,CASRPPQGQAFF,TGTGCCAGCAGGCCCCCACAGGGTCAGGCTTTCTTT
.,TRBJ2-2,many,TRBV4-2,CASSLPGELFF,TGTGCCAGCAGCCTCCCAGGGGAGCTGTTTTTT
.,TRBJ2-1,few,TRBV3-1,CASSHPGQFSSYNEQFF,TGTGCCAGCAGCCACCCCGGACAGTTTAGCTCCTACAATGAGCAGTTCTTC
TRBD1,TRBJ2-1,.,TRBV6-8,CASSLDRVSYNEQFF,TGTGCCAGCAGCCTGGACAGGGTCTCCTACAATGAGCAGTTCTTC
.,TRBJ2-1,many,TRBV7-2,CASSFPLLKQFF,TGTGCCAGCAGCTTCCCCCTTTTAAAGCAGTTCTTC
.,TRBJ2-1,many,TRBV9,CASSSGTTHNEQFF,TGTGCCAGCAGCTCCGGGACGACCCACAATGAGCAGTTCTTC
TRBD1,TRBJ1-6,many,TRBV6-6,CASSEDLQTGFNSPLHF,TGTGCCAGCAGTGAAGATTTACAGACAGGGTTTAATTCACCCCTCCACTTT
TRBD2,TRBJ2-3,many,TRBV29-1,CSALGLVEDTQYF,TGCAGCGCCTTGGGACTAGTAGAAGATACGCAGTATTTT
TRBD1,TRBJ2-2,many,TRBV5-1,CASSEQGPTSTGELFF,TGCGCCAGCAGCGAACAGGGGCCCACAAGCACCGGGGAGCTGTTTTTT
.,TRBJ1-1,medium-sized,TRBV27,CASSLVGRLNTEAFF,TGTGCCAGCAGTTTGGTGGGACGGTTGAACACTGAAGCTTTCTTT
.,TRBJ1-1,many,TRBV29-1,CSAEQGNTEAFF,TGCAGCGCCGAACAGGGGAACACTGAAGCTTTCTTT
.,TRBJ2-2,.,TRBV28,CASSLLGELFF,TGTGCCAGCAGTTTACTCGGGGAGCTGTTTTTT
.,TRBJ2-3,many,TRBV19,CASSPGSHTDTQYF,TGTGCCAGTAGTCCCGGGAGCCACACAGATACGCAGTATTTT
.,TRBJ2-3,many,TRBV28,CASSPGLSRDTQYF,TGTGCCAGCAGTCCGGGACTCTCCAGAGATACGCAGTATTTT
TRBD2,TRBJ2-3,.,TRBV2,CASATSGIVDTQYF,TGTGCCAGTGCAACTAGCGGGATTGTAGATACGCAGTATTTT
.,TRBJ2-1,many,TRBV2,CASSSTREQFF,TGTGCCAGCAGCTCAACTCGTGAGCAGTTCTTC
.,TRBJ1-2,many,TRBV12-3/TRBV12-4,CASSLTGAYGYTF,TGTGCCAGCAGTTTAACAGGAGCCTATGGCTACACCTTC
TRBD2,TRBJ2-5,.,TRBV28,CASSLGRETSGRWETQYF,TGTGCCAGCAGTTTAGGAAGGGAGACTAGCGGGAGATGGGAGACCCAGTACTTC
.,TRBJ2-7,many,TRBV5-4,CASSPGVSGDYEQYF,TGTGCCAGCAGCCCTGGGGTCAGCGGAGACTACGAGCAGTACTTC
TRBD2,TRBJ2-2,many,TRBV7-3,CASSLTSGGTGELFF,TGTGCCAGCAGCTTGACTAGCGGGGGCACCGGGGAGCTGTTTTTT
TRBD1,TRBJ1-2,many,TRBV9,CASSAGGQANYGYTF,TGTGCCAGCAGCGCAGGGGGGCAAGCAAACTATGGCTACACCTTC
TRBD1,TRBJ2-7,many,TRBV12-3/TRBV12-4,CASSITGTGDYEQYF,TGTGCCAGCAGTATAACCGGGACAGGTGACTACGAGCAGTACTTC
TRBD2,TRBJ2-7,many,TRBV7-3,CASSISGGPLYEQYF,TGTGCCAGCAGCATTAGCGGGGGGCCCCTCTACGAGCAGTACTTC
.,TRBJ1-6,many,TRBV2,CASSVGRKLSSYNSPLHF,TGTGCCAGCAGTGTTGGTCGTAAGCTGAGCTCCTATAATTCACCCCTCCACTTT
.,TRBJ1-6,many,TRBV14,CASSQVRGNSPLHF,TGTGCCAGCAGCCAAGTGCGGGGTAATTCACCCCTCCACTTT
.,TRBJ1-1,.,TRBV24-1,CATESGTEAFF,TGTGCCACCGAGTCCGGCACTGAAGCTTTCTTT
.,TRBJ2-3,many,TRBV28,CASSQTVADTQYF,TGTGCCAGCAGTCAGACAGTGGCAGATACGCAGTATTTT
.,TRBJ2-7,many,TRBV7-9,CASTPGVGNEQYF,TGTGCCAGCACCCCAGGGGTGGGTAACGAGCAGTACTTC
TRBD1,TRBJ2-7,many,TRBV5-1,CASSFLGTEGYEQYF,TGCGCCAGCAGCTTCCTTGGGACAGAAGGCTACGAGCAGTACTTC
.,TRBJ2-1,.,TRBV7-3,CASSFLREGEQFF,TGTGCCAGCAGCTTCTTGAGGGAAGGTGAGCAGTTCTTC
.,TRBJ2-3,medium-sized,TRBV11-2,CASSLDRAVSTDTQYF,TGTGCCAGCAGCTTAGATCGAGCGGTTAGCACAGATACGCAGTATTTT
TRBD1,TRBJ1-2,many,TRBV2,CASSGDTGGLNYGYTF,TGTGCCAGCAGTGGTGATACAGGGGGCCTGAATTATGGCTACACCTTC
.,TRBJ1-2,many,TRBV28,CAEAGDSGYTF,TGTGCCGAAGCAGGGGATAGTGGCTACACCTTC
.,TRBJ2-7,once,TRBV5-6,CASSFDAVSSYEQYF,TGTGCCAGCAGCTTCGACGCAGTGAGCTCCTACGAGCAGTACTTC
.,TRBJ2-3,many,TRBV12-3/TRBV12-4,CASSPLGASTDTQYF,TGTGCCAGCAGTCCTCTTGGGGCTAGCACAGATACGCAGTATTTT
.,TRBJ2-5,many,TRBV19,CASTLRLATGETQYF,TGTGCCAGTACCCTCAGGTTGGCCACCGGAGAGACCCAGTACTTC
TRBD2,TRBJ2-1,many,TRBV7-9,CASSERTSGSLDEQFF,TGTGCCAGCAGCGAGAGGACTAGCGGGAGTTTAGATGAGCAGTTCTTC
TRBD1,TRBJ2-1,.,TRBV7-2,CASSLRDRGVNEQFF,TGTGCCAGCAGCTTAAGGGACAGGGGAGTCAATGAGCAGTTCTTC